This entry lists 24 T cell receptor beta chains sequenced from one sample in a study of response to subunit inactivated influenza vaccine. TCRdb independently ran MiXCR on the RT-PCR reads; one entry per CDR3 protein. This sample yields about 780,000 distinct CDR3 sequences, of which less than 20% are seen a single time; approximately 10% belongs to the top ten. Here the sequenced sample was PBMCs from blood, taken roughly 5 days after vaccination. These receptor sequences come from a man over 45 who received an inactivated influenza vaccine.

The sample holds one count of this clonotype. This chain uses TRBV7-2 with TRBJ2-4; D might be TRBD2 (6 bases). This CDR3 has 15 residues. CDR1 and CDR2 from the germline V gene are SGHTA and FQGNSA. Between the trimmed V and J ends, which lost 5 bases and 3 bases, there was a span of 14 bases. The CDR3 DNA reads as TGTGCCAGCAGCGATTCCGGGACTTACAAAAACATTCAGTACTTC. Its translation: CASSDSGTYKNIQYF.

This rearrangement joins TRBV5-5 to TRBJ2-5; TRBD1 matches at 7 bases. Germline V gives CDR1 SGHKS, CDR2 YYEKEE (reference sequence). This CDR3 comprises 15 residues. With V trimmed by 3 bases and J by 2 bases, 7 bases remained unmatched. The CDR3 spells CASSSYPGQQETQYF. The CDR3 DNA sequence: TGTGCCAGCAGCTCCTACCCGGGACAGCAAGAGACCCAGTACTTC.

This clonotype was detected only once. One end of the junction fails to match germline, which may point to a read error. The chain joins TRBV5-5 to TRBJ2-2; 8 bases fit TRBD2. CDR1 SGHKS and CDR2 YYEKEE come from the germline V gene (reference sequence). The CDR3 extends over 16 amino acids. CDR3 sequence (DNA): TGTTCCAGCAGTTCGGGGGGGACACCGAACACCGGGGAGCTGTTTTTT. Its protein product is CSSSSGGTPNTGELFF.

This clonotype came up a few times. The rearrangement links TRBV20-1 to TRBJ2-3, with D uncertain. The V gene lost 6 bases and the J gene lost 4 bases, with 11 bases spanning the gap. CDR3 length: 12 residues. The germline V gene has CDR1 DFQATT and CDR2 SNEGSKA (reference sequence). CDR3 nucleotide sequence: TGCAGTGCCCCCACTACGTCAGATACGCAGTATTTT. Translated: CSAPTTSDTQYF.

This rearrangement joins TRBV4-2 to TRBJ1-2; D is undetermined. Germline assignment: CDR1 LGHNA and CDR2 YNFKEQ. V was pared by 4 bases and J by 5 bases, with 11 bases between. The CDR3 consists of 13 residues. CDR3 residues: CASSPSEAYGYTF. CDR3 bases: TGTGCCAGCAGCCCGTCAGAGGCGTATGGCTACACCTTC.

This clonotype was counted between two and nine times. The chain links TRBV28 to TRBJ2-4; D may be TRBD1 (5 bases). Trimming removed 4 bases from V and 0 bases from J, with 16 bases in between. The CDR3 has 17 amino acids. CDR1 is MDHEN, CDR2 SYDVKM, per germline. The CDR3 DNA reads TGTGCCAGCAGTTCTCTGACGACAGCACTAGCCAAAAACATTCAGTACTTC. Protein product: CASSSLTTALAKNIQYF. Together with reference TRBV28 and TRBJ2-4, the CDR3 gives the full variable domain: DVKVTQSSRYLVKRTGEKVFLECVQDMDHENMFWYRQDPGLGLRLIYFSYDVKMKEKGDIPEGYSVSREKKERFSLILESASTNQTSMYLCASSSLTTALAKNIQYFGAGTRLSVL.

V and J are TRBV7-2 and TRBJ2-7; TRBD1 matches 10 bases. V gave up 1 base and J gave up 5 bases; unmatched junction bases: 5. Germline assignment: CDR1 SGHTA and CDR2 FQGNSA. CDR3 size: 15 residues. The CDR3, as DNA: TGTGCCAGCAGCTTAGTAGGGACAGGGGACCACGAGCAGTACTTC. The encoded protein is CASSLVGTGDHEQYF.

This clonotype was recorded a few times. The V and J genes are TRBV20-1 and TRBJ2-7; no clear D. The V and J ends lost 6 bases and 1 base respectively, with 10 bases between them. The V gene's germline CDR1 is DFQATT and CDR2 SNEGSKA (reference sequence). This CDR3 has 12 residues. The CDR3 sequence is CSALISSYEQYF. Here the CDR3 DNA reads TGCAGTGCCCTGATATCGTCCTACGAGCAGTACTTC.

The sample holds a few counts of this clonotype. V is TRBV9 and J is TRBJ2-7, with D unresolved. The CDR3 has 13 residues. V was pared by 4 bases and J by 7 bases, with 15 bases between. CDR1 and CDR2 (germline): SGDLS, YYNGEE. The CDR3: CASSSSSYEEQYF. CDR3 nucleotides: TGTGCCAGCAGCTCATCATCCTACGAGGAGCAGTACTTC.

This clonotype came up many times. This chain connects TRBV29-1 to TRBJ2-5; TRBD1 matches 10 bases. Germline CDR1 is SQVTM and CDR2 is ANQGSEA. CDR3 length equals 14 residues. V lost 3 bases, J lost 4 bases, and 5 bases stayed unmatched. The CDR3, as DNA: TGCAGCGTTGATCTCCGGGACAGGGGAGAGACCCAGTACTTC. As protein: CSVDLRDRGETQYF.

The chain uses TRBV6-1 and TRBJ1-5; the D is unclear. Germline V gene data show CDR1 as MNHNS and CDR2 as SASEGT. V dropped 4 bases and J dropped 3 bases, with 22 bases sitting between them. This CDR3 is 18 amino acids long. CDR3 sequence: CASSGMTYPLGINQPQHF. The CDR3 nucleotides are TGTGCCAGCAGTGGGATGACTTACCCTCTGGGCATCAATCAGCCCCAGCATTTT.

This clonotype was seen only a few times. The chain employs TRBV12-3 or TRBV12-4 and TRBJ2-3; D perhaps matches TRBD2 (6 bases). The V and J ends lost 3 bases and 2 bases respectively, with 12 bases between them. This CDR3 contains 15 residues. The chain's CDR3 is CASSFSSDYTDTQYF. The CDR3 coding sequence is TGTGCCAGCAGTTTTTCTAGCGACTACACAGATACGCAGTATTTT.

A few counts support this clonotype. This chain joins TRBV20-1 and TRBJ2-2, with 8 bases that match TRBD1. This CDR3 region has 14 residues. V dropped 4 bases and J dropped 4; count of bases not matched to a gene: 5. Germline V gene sequence: CDR1 DFQATT, CDR2 SNEGSKA (reference sequence). DNA of the CDR3: TGCAGTGCTAAAGGACAGGGCGGCACCGGGGAGCTGTTTTTT. Translated: CSAKGQGGTGELFF.

The chain joins TRBV7-6 to TRBJ2-1; D not resolved. This CDR3 region has 17 residues. The V end was cut by 3 bases, the J end by 4 bases, with 19 bases between. The germline CDR1 and CDR2 sequences are SGHVS and FNYEAQ. In DNA form, the CDR3 reads TGTGCCAGCAGCTTCTTTAGCTCCCCCTACCTTTACAATGAGCAGTTCTTC. This sequence encodes CASSFFSSPYLYNEQFF.

The chain uses TRBV20-1 and TRBJ2-7; D may be TRBD1 (6 bases). CDR3 length equals 13 residues. Germline-derived CDR1 and CDR2 are DFQATT and SNEGSKA (reference sequence). Trimming cost V 5 bases and J 3 bases, with 14 bases left between them. The CDR3 DNA reads TGCAGTGCTGGGCTAGCCAGGGGCTACGAGCAGTACTTC. As protein: CSAGLARGYEQYF.

V gene TRBV20-1 combines with J gene TRBJ1-5; unclear D gene. The V end was cut by 1 base, the J end by 9 bases, with 16 bases between. The CDR3 length is 14 residues. CDR1 and CDR2 from the germline V gene are DFQATT and SNEGSKA (reference sequence). Written as DNA, the CDR3 is TGCAGTGCTAGAGGCGCCGGCCACGAGGGGCCCCAGCATTTT. Its protein is CSARGAGHEGPQHF.

The CDR3 DNA sequence: TGTGCCAGCAGCTTAGCGCCTAGCTTGCAGCAGTTCTTC. Amino acid sequence: CASSLAPSLQQFF. The rearrangement joins TRBV11-2 to TRBJ2-1; weak D call: TRBD2 (5 bases). The length of the CDR3 is 13 residues. The V gene lost 1 base and the J gene lost 11 bases, with 12 bases spanning the gap. In germline, CDR1 is SGHAT, CDR2 FQNNGV.

There are a few counts of this clonotype. The CDR3 DNA follows: TGTGCCATCAGCCCCATTTACACCACCGTGGGCACAGATACGCAGTATTTT. Translated: CAISPIYTTVGTDTQYF. This chain links TRBV10-3 with TRBJ2-3, with no clear D. V was clipped by 6 bases and J by 1 base, with 20 bases between them. Germline V gene data show CDR1 as ENHRY and CDR2 as SYGVKD. The CDR3 totals 17 residues.

The gene calls are TRBV5-1 and TRBJ2-3; 9 nucleotides align to TRBD2. CDR3 length: 16 residues. Germline trimming cut 2 bases from V and 8 bases from J; bases unmatched to any gene: 12. Germline values: CDR1 SGHRS, CDR2 YFSETQ. CDR3 loop: CASSFLGAGGPSTQYF. The CDR3 DNA reads TGCGCCAGCAGCTTTTTAGGGGCGGGAGGGCCAAGTACGCAGTATTTT.

This clonotype was recorded many times. CDR3 region: CSASPRDSLFRSDTQYF. The DNA for the CDR3 is TGCAGTGCTAGTCCCCGGGACAGCCTTTTTAGGTCAGATACGCAGTATTTT. This chain links TRBV20-1 with TRBJ2-3; 7 bases fit TRBD1. This CDR3 comprises 17 residues. V shed 3 bases, J shed 4 bases, and the junction held 16 bases outside the gene matches. In germline, CDR1 is DFQATT, CDR2 SNEGSKA (reference sequence).

This clonotype qualifies as medium-sized. The gene calls are TRBV12-3 or TRBV12-4 and TRBJ2-3; no definite D call. This CDR3 comprises 13 residues. V dropped 4 bases and J dropped 8 bases, with 13 bases sitting between them. CDR3 protein: CASSSDLPGTQYF. The CDR3 DNA follows: TGTGCCAGCAGTTCTGACTTACCGGGTACGCAGTATTTT.

The CDR3 is CASSYSTSGRAPYEQYF. The CDR3, as DNA: TGTGCCAGCAGTTACTCGACCAGCGGGAGGGCCCCCTACGAGCAGTACTTC. The V call is TRBV6-5, the J call TRBJ2-7; 10 bases match TRBD2. J was trimmed by 2 bases and V by 0 bases; bases with no gene match: 7. The CDR3 loop spans 17 amino acids. Germline loops: CDR1 MNHEY, CDR2 SVGAGI.

This clonotype has a count of ten or more. This chain uses TRBV7-7 with TRBJ2-1; perhaps TRBD2 as D (5 bases). In germline, CDR1 is SSHAT, CDR2 FNYEAQ (reference sequence). This CDR3 is 15 amino acids long. V lost 5 bases to trimming and J lost 5 bases, with 16 bases between them. CDR3 sequence reads: CASSPSPFSDNEQFF. CDR3 sequence (DNA): TGTGCCAGCAGCCCTAGCCCATTCTCAGACAATGAGCAGTTCTTC.

This clonotype was found a few times. The chain carries TRBV29-1 and TRBJ2-1, with 9 bases lining up with TRBD2. Trimming at V came to 2 bases and at J to 1 base, leaving 0 bases not matched to a gene. Germline CDR1 reads SQVTM; CDR2 reads ANQGSEA. The CDR3 runs 14 residues. As DNA, the CDR3 is TGCAGCGTTGAACTAGCGGGATCCTACAATGAGCAGTTCTTC. Protein sequence: CSVELAGSYNEQFF.